The clone carrying this T cell receptor (beta chain) showed up just a few times. Trimming removed 4 bases at V and 7 bases at J, with 14 bases between. CDR3 length: 13 residues. Per the germline V gene, CDR1 is SGHRS and CDR2 is YFSETQ. This specimen belongs to a study of response to subunit inactivated influenza vaccine. TCRdb analysed the RT-PCR reads with MiXCR anew, one entry per CDR3 protein. The sample consists of around 570,000 distinct CDR3 sequences, approximately 11% of them appearing once. This sample was shared with a second study, whose subject was T cells expressing NK-cell markers. As reported in that work: What made the TCR beta cDNA was 5'RACE template switching with UMIs. For several experiments, T cell sorting was restricted to the alpha-beta TCR population by means of an anti-gamma-delta TCR antibody.

The material sequenced was PBMCs from blood, taken on the day of vaccination. The chain links TRBV5-1 to TRBJ1-1; tentative D call: TRBD1 (6 bases). This clonotype originated in a man aged 50-59 years who received an inactivated influenza vaccine. CDR3 amino acids: CASSPQGNGEAFF. In nucleotides, the CDR3 is TGCGCCAGCAGCCCCCAGGGGAACGGTGAAGCTTTCTTT.